The 9 T cell receptor beta chains listed next were all sequenced from one sample in a study of T cell responses to AZD1222 COVID-19 vaccine. TCRdb's copy holds only in-frame clones and misses some; the assay was immunoSEQ multiplex PCR. The sample holds about 84,000 clones, about 90% seen once. Specimen: peripheral blood, collected on day 0 of AZD1222 vaccination. These receptors were taken from an adult in good health.

V usage is TRBV6-5 and J usage is TRBJ2-7; D perhaps matches TRBD2 (6 bases). This CDR3 contains 14 residues. Germline-derived CDR1 and CDR2 are MNHEY and SVGAGI. The V and J ends lost 5 bases and 2 bases respectively, with 13 bases between them. The CDR3 nucleotides are TGTGCCAGCAGTCGACTAGATTCAACCTACGAGCAGTACTTC. Its translation: CASSRLDSTYEQYF.

The CDR3 DNA follows: TGCAGCGTCGGACAGGGGAAGCATGAAAAACTGTTTTTT. It translates to CSVGQGKHEKLFF. J is TRBJ1-4 and V is TRBV29-1; TRBD1 aligns across 9 bases. Germline loops: CDR1 SQVTM, CDR2 ANQGSEA. Trimming cost V 6 bases and J 6 bases; bases outside gene matches: 5. The CDR3 consists of 13 residues.

This sequence joins TRBV29-1 and TRBJ2-3, with 9 bases lining up with TRBD2. The CDR3 consists of 11 residues. The V gene's germline CDR1 is SQVTM and CDR2 ANQGSEA. The CDR3 DNA follows: TGCAGTGGGACTAGCTCGGATACGCAGTATTTT. Protein sequence: CSGTSSDTQYF.

This chain uses TRBV19 with TRBJ1-4; D gene uncertain. CDR3 size: 13 residues. V was pared by 0 bases and J by 8 bases, with 7 bases between. CDR1 is LNHDA, CDR2 SQIVND, per germline (reference sequence). CDR3 bases: TGTGCCAGTAGTATAGACAGAGGGGAAAAACTGTTTTTT. Amino acid sequence: CASSIDRGEKLFF.

The chain uses TRBV19 and TRBJ1-5, with D hard to call. CDR3 length equals 13 residues. Per the germline V gene, CDR1 is LNHDA and CDR2 is SQIVND (reference sequence). Trimming removed 5 bases at V and 3 bases at J, with 8 bases between. The CDR3 nucleotides are TGTGCCAGTAGTTCACAGATCAATCAGCCCCAGCATTTT. Its translation is CASSSQINQPQHF.

The chain has TRBV5-8 and TRBJ1-1; D possibly corresponds to TRBD1 (5 bases). V was pared by 4 bases and J by 0 bases, with 16 bases between. CDR3 size: 16 residues. Germline CDR1 SGHTS, CDR2 YDEGEE. The DNA of the CDR3 is TGTGCCAGCAGCGCGGGACGGGTAAAGATGAACACTGAAGCTTTCTTT. Translated: CASSAGRVKMNTEAFF.

This chain connects TRBV11-3 to TRBJ1-1; 12 bases fit TRBD1. The CDR3 runs 16 residues. Looked up from germline, CDR1 is SGHNT and CDR2 is YENEEA. V lost 5 bases to trimming and J lost 2 bases; unmatched junction nucleotides: 6. DNA for the CDR3: TGTGCCAGCAGCCTGGGACAGGGGGCTGTAAACACTGAAGCTTTCTTT. Translated, it gives CASSLGQGAVNTEAFF.

The J gene is TRBJ2-3, the V gene TRBV5-5; TRBD2 is a possible D gene (6 bases). Germline V lookup: CDR1 SGHKS, CDR2 YYEKEE (reference sequence). The V end lost 1 base, the J end lost 1 base, and 13 bases lay between the germline ends. CDR3 length: 16 residues. The CDR3 region has the DNA TGTGCCAGCAGCTTGTTAGAGGGAGGTGGCACAGATACGCAGTATTTT. Amino acids: CASSLLEGGGTDTQYF.

The chain has TRBV6-5 and TRBJ1-4; D unclear. CDR3 length: 13 amino acids. Germline V gene lookup returns CDR1 MNHEY and CDR2 SVGAGI. Trimming cost V 6 bases and J 3 bases, with 8 bases left between them. CDR3 nucleotide sequence: TGTGCCAGCAGGCCGTCAGCTAATGAAAAACTGTTTTTT. This codes for CASRPSANEKLFF.